The rows below give T cell receptor beta chains drawn from one sample of a study of CD8+ T cells in alopecia areata. Only in-frame clones appear in the TCRdb table, and some are missing; sequencing was by immunoSEQ multiplex PCR. The table lists roughly 150,000 clones, 50% to 60% of them singletons. Sequencing was performed on CD4+ T cells sorted from blood. The source of these receptors is a human donor in good health. The CDR3 runs from the conserved cysteine through the conserved F or W. The D gene is left open where the match is weak. Size values are once, few and many counts, or a class for expanded clones, and some rows have none.

v_gene	j_gene	d_gene	abundance	CDR3nt	CDR3aa
TRBV11-2	TRBJ2-7	.	.	TGTGCCAGCAGCTTAGAGAGCAGGGGCCTTTTTGGGCAGTACTTC	CASSLESRGLFGQYF
TRBV28	TRBJ1-5	.	.	TGTGCCAGCAGTTTCAGGATGAACAATCAGCCCCAGCATTTT	CASSFRMNNQPQHF
TRBV30	TRBJ1-5	.	.	TGTGCCTGGAGTTGGAGGGGGAGCAATCAGCCCCAGCATTTT	CAWSWRGSNQPQHF
TRBV5-1	TRBJ2-3	.	.	TGCGCCAGCAGCCCGGAGGCGGGGTTGACAGATACGCAGTATTTT	CASSPEAGLTDTQYF
TRBV6-5	TRBJ1-2	TRBD1	.	TGTGCCAGCAGTTTCGACAGGGTTGGAGGCTACACCTTC	CASSFDRVGGYTF
TRBV6-6	TRBJ2-2	.	.	TGTGCCAGCAGTCAAACAGGGACCACCGGGGAGCTGTTTTTT	CASSQTGTTGELFF
TRBV6-4	TRBJ2-2	.	few	TGTGCCAGCAGTGACTCCAGGGACACCGGGGAGCTGTTTTTT	CASSDSRDTGELFF
TRBV6-5	TRBJ1-5	.	.	TGTGCCAGCAGATCAGGGAATCAGCCCCAGCATTTT	CASRSGNQPQHF
TRBV2	TRBJ1-2	.	.	TGTGCCAGCGTCTCCGGGGGAGTCTATGGCTACACCTTC	CASVSGGVYGYTF
TRBV5-1	TRBJ2-5	.	.	TGCGCCAGCAGCTTGGTTAGTGAGACCCAGTACTTC	CASSLVSETQYF
TRBV27	TRBJ2-3	TRBD2	few	TGTGCCAGCACGAGCGGGAGGGGAGATACGCAGTATTTT	CASTSGRGDTQYF
TRBV29-1	TRBJ2-1	.	few	TGCAGCGTTGAGTTGGGAGGTGAGCAGTTCTTC	CSVELGGEQFF
TRBV29-1	TRBJ2-5	TRBD2	.	TGCAGCGTTGAAGACCTAGCGGGGGCCCAGCAAGAGACCCAGTACTTC	CSVEDLAGAQQETQYF
TRBV29-1	TRBJ1-1	.	.	TGCAGCGTTGATCCTCAAATCACTGAAGCTTTCTTT	CSVDPQITEAFF
TRBV29-1	TRBJ2-1	.	few	TGCAGCGGGGCCGGTCTGCAATCTGAGCAGTTCTTC	CSGAGLQSEQFF
TRBV30	TRBJ1-4	.	.	TGTGCCTGGAGCTGGACCCGGGGTGAAAAACTGTTTTTT	CAWSWTRGEKLFF
TRBV29-1	TRBJ2-1	TRBD2	few	TGCAGCGTTGCTAGCGGGAGTAACTACAATGAGCAGTTCTTC	CSVASGSNYNEQFF
TRBV29-1	TRBJ2-3	.	.	TGCAGCGTTGACAGGTTCTCCGGAGATACGCAGTATTTT	CSVDRFSGDTQYF
TRBV7-8	TRBJ2-3	.	few	TGTGCCAGCAGCTTAGCGGGACCGGCGCAGTATTTT	CASSLAGPAQYF
TRBV2	TRBJ2-5	.	.	TGTGCCAGCAGTCCCGACAGTGCCGAGACCCAGTACTTC	CASSPDSAETQYF
TRBV30	TRBJ1-1	.	.	TGTGCCTGGAGTAGGTTGAACACTGAAGCTTTCTTT	CAWSRLNTEAFF
TRBV5-6	TRBJ2-7	.	.	TGTGCCAGCAGCGCTCAACCCTACGAGCAGTACTTC	CASSAQPYEQYF
TRBV5-6	TRBJ2-5	.	.	TGTGCCAGCAGCTTGGGACAGGTGGCAGAGACCCAGTACTTC	CASSLGQVAETQYF
TRBV2	TRBJ2-3	.	.	TGTGCCAGCAGTGATGTCCAAAGGACAGATACGCAGTATTTT	CASSDVQRTDTQYF